A single sample gave rise to the 15 T cell receptor beta chains below, sequenced in a study of Graves' ophthalmopathy and Graves' hyperthyroidism. The TCR beta CDR3 regions underwent amplification from RNA transcripts. First-round RT-PCR used HTBI primers; second-round multiplex PCR followed. Each CDR3 protein gets one entry after TCRdb re-called the multiplex PCR reads with MiXCR. The sample has approximately 640,000 distinct CDR3 sequences; about 40% are singletons. Sequenced sample: peripheral blood. These TCRs come from an adult man with Graves' ophthalmopathy.

This clonotype was detected many times. The chain couples TRBV24-1 to TRBJ2-5, with D perhaps given as TRBD1 or TRBD2 (6 bases each). CDR3 length: 15 amino acids. Trimming stripped 8 bases from V and 5 bases from J, with 20 bases between. The germline V gene has CDR1 KGHDR and CDR2 SFDVKD. The CDR3 loop reads CATTPGDTHGETQYF. Written as DNA, the CDR3 is TGTGCCACCACCCCGGGGGACACCCACGGGGAGACCCAGTACTTC.

The chain carries TRBV2 and TRBJ2-5; no definite D call. Trimming removed 8 bases from V and 5 bases from J, with 18 bases in between. Germline V lookup: CDR1 SNHLY, CDR2 FYNNEI. The CDR3 length is 14 residues. The CDR3 DNA reads TGTGCCAGCGGTCTAGACTGGAACTCGGAGACCCAGTACTTC. It specifies CASGLDWNSETQYF.

This clonotype was detected a few times. V and J are TRBV5-8 and TRBJ1-5, with no clear D. Per the germline V gene, CDR1 is SGHTS and CDR2 is YDEGEE. The CDR3 has 13 residues. V lost 2 bases and J lost 3, with 6 bases in between. CDR3 region: CASSFRLNQPQHF. The CDR3 coding sequence is TGTGCCAGCAGCTTCAGGCTCAATCAGCCCCAGCATTTT.

This clonotype has a count of ten or more. The chain combines TRBV14 with TRBJ1-2, with D hard to call. The CDR3 is 13 residues long. CDR1 is SGHDN, CDR2 FVKESK, per germline. The ends were cut back, 1 base at V and 0 bases at J, with 3 bases in the middle. CDR3 amino acids: CASSQVANYGYTF. Written as DNA, the CDR3 is TGTGCCAGCAGCCAAGTTGCTAACTATGGCTACACCTTC.

This clonotype was recorded many times. The CDR3 loop reads CSAPTVSGANVLTF. The CDR3 DNA follows: TGCAGTGCTCCGACTGTATCTGGGGCCAACGTCCTGACTTTC. V usage is TRBV20-1 and J usage is TRBJ2-6; D is ambiguous. The germline V and J ends were trimmed by 5 bases and 1 base, with 9 bases remaining between them. The germline CDR1 and CDR2 sequences are DFQATT and SNEGSKA (reference sequence). The CDR3 length is 14 residues.

A few counts support this clonotype. The V and J genes are TRBV5-4 and TRBJ1-5; 7 nucleotides agree with TRBD1. Germline values: CDR1 SGHNT, CDR2 YYREEE (reference sequence). The CDR3 contains 16 residues. V shed 6 bases, J shed 0 bases, and the junction held 9 bases outside the gene matches. This CDR3 reads CASTFDRAHSNQPQHF. The CDR3 nucleotides read TGTGCCAGCACCTTCGACAGGGCCCATAGCAATCAGCCCCAGCATTTT.

In this sample, this clonotype turned up many times. The chain links TRBV7-9 to TRBJ1-3, with D perhaps TRBD1 (6 bases). The V gene's germline CDR1 is SEHNR and CDR2 FQNEAQ (reference sequence). This CDR3 has 15 amino acids. The V end was cut by 5 bases, the J end by 9 bases, with 20 bases between. The CDR3 nucleotides are TGTGCCAGCAGCCCGTTTGACAGGCCTCGGTTCACCATATATTTT. Translating gives CASSPFDRPRFTIYF.

This clonotype has a count of ten or more. This chain links TRBV5-1 with TRBJ1-2; 7 bases map to TRBD1. The germline V gene has CDR1 SGHRS and CDR2 YFSETQ. The CDR3 is 13 residues long. The V and J ends lost 7 bases and 8 bases, in that order; junction bases with no gene match: 11. The CDR3 loop reads CASGQTGKGGYTF. The CDR3 nucleotides are TGCGCCAGCGGGCAGACAGGGAAGGGCGGCTACACCTTC.

This clonotype was picked up many times. The chain recombines TRBV5-1 with TRBJ2-7; 7 bases are a match to TRBD1. CDR3 size: 15 residues. Per germline, CDR1 SGHRS and CDR2 YFSETQ. V trimming: 3 bases; J trimming: 6 bases; junction bases outside the gene matches: 12. CDR3 region: CASSYGTTGPLEQYF. The CDR3 nucleotides are TGCGCCAGCAGCTATGGGACGACAGGGCCCCTCGAGCAGTACTTC.

This clonotype was observed many times. The J gene is TRBJ1-1, the V gene TRBV29-1; D remains ambiguous. Trimming removed 7 bases from V and 4 bases from J, with 10 bases in between. The CDR3 extends over 11 amino acids. Germline loops: CDR1 SQVTM, CDR2 ANQGSEA. The CDR3 nucleotides are TGCAGCGGAGAGGTGGGCACTGAAGCTTTCTTT. Translating it yields CSGEVGTEAFF.

This clonotype was seen many times. The chain combines TRBV7-3 with TRBJ2-7; a weak D match, TRBD1 (5 bases). Germline V gene sequence: CDR1 SGHTA, CDR2 FQGTGA. The CDR3 length is 14 residues. V lost 2 bases and J lost 6, with 14 bases in between. In DNA, the CDR3 is TGTGCCAGCAGCTTAGAGGACAATCGAGGCGAGCAGTACTTC. Translated, it gives CASSLEDNRGEQYF.

This clonotype was seen many times. The chain couples TRBV7-2 to TRBJ1-2; D gene uncertain. Deletions cut 2 bases from V and 4 bases from J, with 5 bases between. Germline assignment: CDR1 SGHTA and CDR2 FQGNSA. CDR3 length: 12 amino acids. The CDR3 reads CASSLNPYGYTF. CDR3 in DNA: TGTGCCAGCAGCTTAAATCCCTATGGCTACACCTTC.

Many counts were recorded for this clonotype. The rearrangement links TRBV7-9 to TRBJ2-7, with unresolved D. The CDR3 totals 14 residues. Trimming shortened V by 7 bases and J by 1 base, and 14 bases separated the two germline ends. Germline-derived CDR1 and CDR2 are SEHNR and FQNEAQ (reference sequence). CDR3 region: CASTPGALSYEQYF. CDR3 coding DNA: TGTGCCAGCACCCCGGGCGCCCTATCCTACGAGCAGTACTTC.

This clonotype was observed a few times. The rearrangement joins TRBV5-8 to TRBJ1-5; tentative D call: TRBD1 (5 bases). Trimming shortened V by 5 bases and J by 3 bases, and 12 bases separated the two germline ends. This CDR3 has 14 amino acids. In germline, CDR1 is SGHTS, CDR2 YDEGEE. CDR3 in amino acids: CASSTGPHNQPQHF. The CDR3 DNA reads TGTGCCAGCAGTACGGGGCCACACAATCAGCCCCAGCATTTT. The complete variable domain, with remaining parts taken from reference TRBV5-8 and TRBJ1-5, reads EAGVTQSPTHLIKTRGQQATLRCSPISGHTSVYWYQQALGLGLQFLLWYDEGEERNRGNFPPRFSGRQFPNYSSELNVNALELEDSALYLCASSTGPHNQPQHFGDGTRLSIL.

This chain joins TRBV5-4 and TRBJ2-7, with 8 bases aligning to TRBD1. With 4 bases clipped from V and 3 bases from J, the junction kept 15 bases outside the gene matches. The CDR3 spans 17 residues. Germline V lookup: CDR1 SGHNT, CDR2 YYREEE (reference sequence). As DNA, the CDR3 is TGTGCCAGCAGCGTTGAGGTCGCAGGGGGCGAAGGCTACGAGCAGTACTTC. It encodes CASSVEVAGGEGYEQYF.